The 27 T cell receptor beta chains below come from one sample, sequenced in a study of cytomegalovirus exposure and HLA in healthy donors. PCR primers comprised 60 Vbeta and 13 Jbeta primers. This table comes from immunoSEQ multiplex PCR, and its TCRdb copy is limited to in-frame clones, with some not included. The table records roughly 110,000 clones, around 70% of them present only once. Sequencing input: PBMCs. All receptors come from a boy aged 5-17 years in good health and CMV-seronegative.

The chain has TRBV2 and TRBJ2-2; tentatively, D is TRBD2 (5 bases). Between the trimmed V and J ends, which lost 7 bases and 6 bases, there was a span of 6 bases. Per germline, CDR1 SNHLY and CDR2 FYNNEI. The CDR3 spans 11 residues. The CDR3 sequence is CASTSPGELFF. The CDR3 nucleotides are TGTGCCAGCACTAGCCCCGGGGAGCTGTTTTTT. Full variable domain (outside the CDR3, taken from reference TRBV2 and TRBJ2-2): EPEVTQTPSHQVTQMGQEVILRCVPISNHLYFYWYRQILGQKVEFLVSFYNNEISEKSEIFDDQFSVERPDGSNFTLKIRSTKLEDSAMYFCASTSPGELFFGEGSRLTVL.

This chain connects TRBV19 to TRBJ1-5, with 7 bases matching TRBD1. The germline V gene encodes CDR1 LNHDA and CDR2 SQIVND (reference sequence). V was pared by 3 bases and J by 0 bases, with 5 bases of the junction left unmatched. The CDR3 spans 16 residues. CDR3 sequence (DNA): TGTGCCAGTAGTATTAAGACAGGGTATAGCAATCAGCCCCAGCATTTT. Encoded protein: CASSIKTGYSNQPQHF.

J is TRBJ2-4 and V is TRBV19; 7 nucleotides line up with TRBD1. The V segment lost 9 bases and the J segment 9 bases; nucleotides outside the gene matches: 8. Germline values: CDR1 LNHDA, CDR2 SQIVND (reference sequence). CDR3 length equals 12 residues. As DNA, the CDR3 is TGTGCCAGCGGGGACAGAATTGGCATTCAGTACTTC. Translated, it gives CASGDRIGIQYF. The whole variable domain, remainder taken from reference TRBV19 and TRBJ2-4, is DGGITQSPKYLFRKEGQNVTLSCEQNLNHDAMYWYRQDPGQGLRLIYYSQIVNDFQKGDIAEGYSVSREKKESFPLTVTSAQKNPTAFYLCASGDRIGIQYFGAGTRLSVL.

This clone came up a few times. This chain joins TRBV12-5 and TRBJ2-3, with D possibly TRBD2 on 7 matching bases. This CDR3 has 19 residues. Germline V gene sequence: CDR1 LGHNT, CDR2 FRNRAP. Trimming cost V 5 bases and J 0 bases, with 24 bases left between them. CDR3 protein: CASGPSGAGDFRSTDTQYF. The DNA for the CDR3 is TGTGCTAGTGGTCCCTCGGGGGCGGGAGACTTCAGGAGCACAGATACGCAGTATTTT.

This chain connects TRBV6-5 to TRBJ2-1; 7 bases line up with TRBD1. Germline V gene data show CDR1 as MNHEY and CDR2 as SVGAGI. Trimming took 7 bases from V and 2 from J; bases not matched to a gene: 5. This CDR3 is built from 14 residues. This CDR3 reads CASIRGPTYNEQFF. The CDR3 region has the DNA TGTGCCAGCATTAGGGGGCCCACCTACAATGAGCAGTTCTTC.

The chain is built from TRBV7-3 and TRBJ2-3; TRBD2 matches 8 bases. The trim removed 5 bases at V and 12 bases at J, leaving 4 bases unmatched. Germline values: CDR1 SGHTA, CDR2 FQGTGA. CDR3 length: 11 residues. The CDR3 here is CASSAGLGQYF. CDR3 DNA sequence: TGTGCCAGCAGCGCGGGACTAGGCCAGTATTTT.

CDR3 nucleotide sequence: TGTGCCAGCAGCCGGAGCGGGATCGGGACCGGGGAGCTGTTTTTT. Its protein product is CASSRSGIGTGELFF. V is TRBV11-3 and J is TRBJ2-2; the match to TRBD2 covers 7 bases. V lost 5 bases, J lost 5 bases, and 8 bases stayed unmatched. Per the germline V gene, CDR1 is SGHNT and CDR2 is YENEEA. The CDR3 has 15 amino acids.

This clone was detected a few times. The genes are TRBV19 and TRBJ2-1; 8 bases map to TRBD2. There are 13 residues in the CDR3. Losses at the gene ends were 10 bases for V and 3 bases for J; bases not matched to a gene: 5. Germline CDR1 reads LNHDA; CDR2 reads SQIVND (reference sequence). The CDR3 protein is CATFSGDYNEQFF. CDR3 in DNA: TGTGCCACCTTTAGCGGGGACTACAATGAGCAGTTCTTC.

The rearrangement uses TRBV19 and TRBJ1-5; 10 bases agree with TRBD1. Germline values: CDR1 LNHDA, CDR2 SQIVND (reference sequence). The V segment lost 4 bases and the J segment 1 base; nucleotides outside the gene matches: 7. CDR3 length: 17 amino acids. The CDR3 spells CASSTDRGVWSNQPQHF. Here the CDR3 DNA reads TGTGCCAGTAGTACGGACAGGGGGGTATGGAGCAATCAGCCCCAGCATTTT.

This sequence joins TRBV7-9 and TRBJ2-3; no reliable D call. Trimming removed 5 bases from V and 3 bases from J, with 6 bases in between. Looked up from germline, CDR1 is SEHNR and CDR2 is FQNEAQ (reference sequence). The CDR3 is 12 residues long. The CDR3 DNA is TGTGCCAGCAGCGCCCGGACAGATACGCAGTATTTT. Translated, it gives CASSARTDTQYF. The variable domain in full, with the rest retrieved from reference TRBV7-9 and TRBJ2-3, is DTGVSQNPRHKITKRGQNVTFRCDPISEHNRLYWYRQTLGQGPEFLTYFQNEAQLEKSRLLSDRFSAERPKGSFSTLEIQRTEQGDSAMYLCASSARTDTQYFGPGTRLTVL.

This clone came up a few times. The chain links TRBV6-1 to TRBJ1-4; 7 bases are shared with TRBD1. Germline CDR1 and CDR2: MNHNS and SASEGT. Trimming removed 6 bases from V and 5 bases from J; junction bases left unmatched: 3. The CDR3 has 13 amino acids. The CDR3 sequence is CASSQGGNEKLFF. The CDR3 nucleotides read TGTGCCAGCAGCCAGGGGGGAAATGAAAAACTGTTTTTT.

The rearrangement joins TRBV7-2 to TRBJ2-1, with TRBD2 as a possible D gene (5 bases). CDR1 is SGHTA and CDR2 is FQGNSA in the germline V gene. There are 15 residues in the CDR3. The V gene lost 3 bases and the J gene lost 1 base, with 10 bases spanning the gap. In nucleotides, the CDR3 is TGTGCCAGCAGCTTGGTTAGCGATTCCTACAATGAGCAGTTCTTC. It specifies CASSLVSDSYNEQFF.

The V gene is TRBV2, the J gene TRBJ2-7; D perhaps matches TRBD1 (6 bases). Germline-derived CDR1 and CDR2 are SNHLY and FYNNEI. The CDR3 covers 11 residues. The V and J ends lost 6 bases and 10 bases respectively, with 13 bases between them. CDR3 sequence: CASRIQGNQYV. The CDR3 nucleotides are TGTGCCAGCAGGATACAGGGCAACCAGTACGTC.

This clone was seen only a few times. The rearrangement uses TRBV5-6 and TRBJ1-1; D might be TRBD1 (5 bases). The V gene's germline CDR1 is SGHDT and CDR2 YYEEEE. The CDR3 loop spans 14 amino acids. With 4 bases removed from V and 0 bases from J, the gap between germline ends came to 10 bases. The CDR3: CASSGGTVNTEAFF. The DNA of the CDR3 is TGTGCCAGCAGCGGAGGGACTGTGAACACTGAAGCTTTCTTT.

The rearrangement links TRBV2 to TRBJ1-5; a weak D match, TRBD1 (6 bases). CDR1 and CDR2 from the germline V gene are SNHLY and FYNNEI. Trimming stripped 6 bases from V and 0 bases from J, with 12 bases between. CDR3 size: 15 residues. CDR3 DNA: TGTGCCAGCAGGAGGACAGCCTATAGCAATCAGCCCCAGCATTTT. Protein: CASRRTAYSNQPQHF.

V usage is TRBV5-6 and J usage is TRBJ2-2, with 8 bases aligning to TRBD2. The CDR3 sequence is 17 residues long. V was clipped by 4 bases and J by 3 bases; unmatched bases: 11. From germline, CDR1 is SGHDT and CDR2 YYEEEE. The CDR3 here is CASSEWPGLGDTGELFF. Here the CDR3 DNA reads TGTGCCAGCAGCGAGTGGCCGGGACTAGGAGACACCGGGGAGCTGTTTTTT. Looking up the rest from reference TRBV5-6 and TRBJ2-2 gives the full variable domain: DAGVTQSPTHLIKTRGQQVTLRCSPKSGHDTVSWYQQALGQGPQFIFQYYEEEERQRGNFPDRFSGHQFPNYSSELNVNALLLGDSALYLCASSEWPGLGDTGELFFGEGSRLTVL.

The sample holds a few counts of this clone. The CDR3 DNA is TGTGCCAGCAGCGAGAGGACTAGCGGATACAATGAGCAGTTCTTC. It specifies CASSERTSGYNEQFF. V and J are TRBV9 and TRBJ2-1; 10 bases match TRBD2. Per germline, CDR1 SGDLS and CDR2 YYNGEE. The CDR3 consists of 15 residues. The ends lost 3 bases at V and 4 bases at J; junction bases unmatched: 4.

The J gene is TRBJ2-7, the V gene TRBV13; D is perhaps TRBD1 (8 bases). This CDR3 region has 15 residues. Trimming stripped 5 bases from V and 6 bases from J, with 20 bases between. Germline assignment: CDR1 PRHDT and CDR2 FYEKMQ (reference sequence). DNA of the CDR3: TGTGCCAGCAGCCTAAATCACAGGGGGGGGAGCGAGCAGTACTTC. This translates into CASSLNHRGGSEQYF.

This chain joins TRBV9 and TRBJ1-1; D ambiguous. Germline CDR1 reads SGDLS; CDR2 reads YYNGEE. Trimming removed 0 bases from V and 7 bases from J, with 13 bases in between. The CDR3 contains 14 residues. DNA of the CDR3: TGTGCCAGCAGCGTAGATCCGGCAGGTGGTGAAGCTTTCTTT. Its protein product is CASSVDPAGGEAFF.

This clone was counted once. The chain recombines TRBV4-1 with TRBJ1-2; the D is unclear. The CDR3 covers 15 residues. The V gene lost 3 bases and the J gene lost 0 bases, with 11 bases spanning the gap. Germline loops: CDR1 MGHRA, CDR2 YSYEKL. CDR3 region: CASSQVSSANYGYTF. The CDR3 region has the DNA TGCGCCAGCAGCCAGGTCTCTTCGGCTAACTATGGCTACACCTTC.

In this sample, this clone turned up once. J is TRBJ1-3 and V is TRBV6-4; no reliable D call. CDR3 length equals 9 residues. CDR1 is MRHNA and CDR2 is SNTAGT in the germline V gene. V was shortened by 6 bases and J by 11 bases, with 5 bases between the two germline ends. The CDR3 protein is CASRTSIYF. The CDR3 DNA reads TGTGCCAGCAGGACATCCATATATTTT.

This clone was seen more than once but under ten times. The chain uses TRBV30 and TRBJ2-1, with D unresolved. CDR1 and CDR2 (germline): GTSNPN, SVGIG (reference sequence). The CDR3 is made up of 13 amino acids. Here the CDR3 reads CAGEFIPYNEQFF. CDR3 sequence (DNA): TGTGCTGGAGAGTTTATACCGTACAATGAGCAGTTCTTC. The whole variable domain, filled in from reference TRBV30 and TRBJ2-1, reads SQTIHQWPATLVQPVGSPLSLECTVEGTSNPNLYWYRQAAGRGLQLLFYSVGIGQISSEVPQNLSASRPQDRQFILSSKKLLLSDSGFYLCAGEFIPYNEQFFGPGTRLTVL.

V and J are TRBV9 and TRBJ2-7; D is undetermined. The CDR3 extends over 16 amino acids. Per germline, CDR1 SGDLS and CDR2 YYNGEE. The V end was cut by 4 bases, the J end by 1 base, with 18 bases between. CDR3 nucleotide sequence: TGTGCCAGCAGCACACACGTGGGCTTTAATTCCTACGAGCAGTACTTC. This encodes CASSTHVGFNSYEQYF. Full variable domain (rest looked up from reference TRBV9 and TRBJ2-7): DSGVTQTPKHLITATGQRVTLRCSPRSGDLSVYWYQQSLDQGLQFLIQYYNGEERAKGNILERFSAQQFPDLHSELNLSSLELGDSALYFCASSTHVGFNSYEQYFGPGTRLTVT.

This clone was counted a few times. V gene TRBV6-1 combines with J gene TRBJ1-5, with TRBD1 identical over 7 bases. Trimming removed 6 bases from V and 7 bases from J; junction bases left unmatched: 9. Per the germline V gene, CDR1 is MNHNS and CDR2 is SASEGT. CDR3 length equals 14 residues. CDR3 amino acids: CASRSDREYQPQHF. The CDR3 DNA follows: TGTGCCAGCAGGTCCGACAGGGAGTACCAGCCCCAGCATTTT.

This clone appeared a single time. This sequence joins TRBV5-6 and TRBJ1-2, with D tentatively TRBD1 (5 bases). In germline, CDR1 is SGHDT, CDR2 YYEEEE. The CDR3 is 14 amino acids. Trimming took off 0 bases at V and 1 base at J, with 7 bases between the two ends. CDR3: CASSLGGGNYGYTF. As DNA, the CDR3 is TGTGCCAGCAGCTTGGGGGGCGGTAACTATGGCTACACCTTC.

The chain uses TRBV5-1 and TRBJ1-1; tentative D call: TRBD1 (5 bases). Germline V gives CDR1 SGHRS, CDR2 YFSETQ. V dropped 6 bases and J dropped 1 base, with 19 bases sitting between them. This CDR3 region has 16 residues. Written as DNA, the CDR3 is TGCGCCAGCACCCGGGGAGGGGTGGTAGAGAACACTGAAGCTTTCTTT. The encoded protein is CASTRGGVVENTEAFF.

The chain links TRBV20-1 to TRBJ2-1; TRBD2 is a possible D gene (5 bases). The V end lost 3 bases, the J end lost 7 bases, and 7 bases lay between the germline ends. Germline values: CDR1 DFQATT, CDR2 SNEGSKA (reference sequence). The CDR3 runs to 11 residues. CDR3 nucleotides: TGCAGTGCTAGTCGCGGGAATGAGCAGTTCTTC. Translated: CSASRGNEQFF.